A single sample is the source of the 32 T cell receptor beta chains below, sequenced in a study of blood T cell repertoires in COVID-19. Here immunoSEQ multiplex PCR was the method, and the copy in TCRdb shows in-frame clones only, minus some. The table records 250,000 to 300,000 clones, approximately 91% of them present only once. Material for sequencing was peripheral blood. Receptors were obtained from a woman under 40 with acute or convalescent COVID-19.

In regard to this clone: One junction end does not reproduce the germline sequence, and a read error may be involved. V usage is TRBV27 and J usage is TRBJ1-1; D unclear. This CDR3 is 13 amino acids long. Germline CDR1 and CDR2: MNHEY and SMNVEV (reference sequence). CDR3 coding DNA: TGTGCCAGCAGTTTTGGGTTAGTGACTGAAGTTTTCTTT. Protein product: CASSFGLVTEVFF.

The chain joins TRBV19 to TRBJ1-2; D is uncertain. Germline V CDR1 and CDR2: LNHDA, SQIVND (reference sequence). The CDR3 consists of 10 residues. The V gene lost 6 bases and the J gene lost 4 bases, with 3 bases spanning the gap. DNA for the CDR3: TGTGCCAGTAGCGGCTATGGCTACACCTTC. It specifies CASSGYGYTF.

The V gene is TRBV30, the J gene TRBJ2-7; 12 bases fit TRBD1. The germline CDR1 and CDR2 sequences are GTSNPN and SVGIG (reference sequence). The V and J ends lost 3 bases and 9 bases, in that order; junction bases with no gene match: 3. CDR3 size: 12 residues. CDR3: CAWSGTGGAQYF. Written as DNA, the CDR3 is TGTGCCTGGAGCGGGACAGGGGGCGCGCAGTACTTC.

The CDR3 region is CASWLTGGNTEAFF. In DNA, the CDR3 is TGTGCCAGCTGGTTGACAGGGGGGAACACTGAAGCTTTCTTT. The gene calls are TRBV28 and TRBJ1-1; 9 bases map to TRBD1. The V gene's germline CDR1 is MDHEN and CDR2 SYDVKM. The CDR3 sequence is 14 residues long. Losses at the gene ends were 8 bases for V and 1 base for J; bases not matched to a gene: 5.

The chain uses TRBV5-4 and TRBJ2-2; the D gene is possibly TRBD2 (6 bases). Germline V CDR1 and CDR2: SGHNT, YYREEE (reference sequence). The V gene lost 4 bases and the J gene lost 1 base, with 11 bases spanning the gap. This CDR3 contains 15 residues. This CDR3 is CASSKAGMNTGELFF. The CDR3 DNA is TGTGCCAGCAGCAAAGCGGGCATGAACACCGGGGAGCTGTTTTTT.

This chain links TRBV7-9 with TRBJ1-6; the D gene is possibly TRBD1 (6 bases). V lost 2 bases and J 7 bases, leaving 12 bases between the germline ends. CDR1 is SEHNR and CDR2 is FQNEAQ in the germline V gene (reference sequence). The CDR3 runs to 15 residues. CDR3 DNA: TGTGCCAGCAGCTTAACGGGGACAAGGAATTCACCCCTCCACTTT. Its protein is CASSLTGTRNSPLHF.

V is TRBV20-1 and J is TRBJ1-2; D gene unclear. The germline CDR1 and CDR2 sequences are DFQATT and SNEGSKA (reference sequence). This CDR3 has 11 amino acids. Trimming cost V 5 bases and J 7 bases, with 11 bases left between them. The CDR3 spells CSAWRVGGYTF. The CDR3 DNA follows: TGCAGTGCTTGGAGGGTCGGTGGCTACACCTTC.

The CDR3 region has the DNA TGTGCCTGGAGTGTAGAGGGTTGGGACACTCACTTT. This translates into CAWSVEGWDTHF. V is TRBV30 and J is TRBJ1-6; D is possibly TRBD1 (6 bases). V was clipped by 0 bases and J by 19 bases, with 16 bases between them. The CDR3 consists of 12 residues. Per germline, CDR1 GTSNPN and CDR2 SVGIG (reference sequence).

This chain joins TRBV11-2 and TRBJ2-3; the D gene is possibly TRBD2 (6 bases). The CDR3 is 15 amino acids. Germline CDR1 SGHAT, CDR2 FQNNGV. Trimming stripped 5 bases from V and 0 bases from J, with 12 bases between. The chain's CDR3 is CASSQGLRSTDTQYF. The CDR3 region has the DNA TGTGCCAGCAGCCAAGGACTACGTAGCACAGATACGCAGTATTTT.

V usage is TRBV7-2 and J usage is TRBJ2-1; perhaps TRBD2 as D (6 bases). V lost 2 bases and J lost 8, with 13 bases in between. CDR3 length: 14 residues. CDR1 SGHTA and CDR2 FQGNSA come from the germline V gene. CDR3 in amino acids: CASSLMFGEDEQFF. DNA for the CDR3: TGTGCCAGCAGCTTAATGTTTGGGGAGGATGAGCAGTTCTTC.

V usage is TRBV25-1 and J usage is TRBJ1-4; 7 bases are a match to TRBD1. J lost 1 base, V lost 5 bases, and 4 bases had no gene match. The germline gives CDR1 MGHDK, CDR2 SYGVNS. This CDR3 spans 15 amino acids. DNA for the CDR3: TGTGCCAGCAGTCTTCAGGGGGTAACTAATGAAAAACTGTTTTTT. As protein: CASSLQGVTNEKLFF.

The table lists this clone with a count of one. The V and J genes are TRBV7-9 and TRBJ2-7, with 14 bases aligning to TRBD2. J was trimmed by 3 bases and V by 5 bases; bases with no gene match: 9. The CDR3 spans 17 residues. Per the germline V gene, CDR1 is SEHNR and CDR2 is FQNEAQ (reference sequence). CDR3 sequence: CASSPAVGLAGVYEQYF. The CDR3, as DNA: TGTGCCAGCAGCCCCGCGGTGGGACTAGCGGGAGTCTACGAGCAGTACTTC.

The J gene is TRBJ2-1, the V gene TRBV3-1 (or the pseudogene TRBV3-2), with 13 bases identical to TRBD2. CDR1 and CDR2 from the germline V gene are LGHDT and YNNKEL (reference sequence). There are 17 residues in the CDR3. J was trimmed by 1 base and V by 5 bases; bases with no gene match: 5. In DNA, the CDR3 is TGTGCCAGCAGCAAAGGACTAGCGGGAGTTTCCTACAATGAGCAGTTCTTC. Its protein product is CASSKGLAGVSYNEQFF.

On this clone itself: The CDR3 does not end in the conserved phenylalanine or tryptophan, so this is likely a read error. The CDR3: CASSITQGNTGELFS. The CDR3 coding sequence is TGTGCCAGTAGTATCACCCAGGGGAACACCGGGGAGCTGTTTTCT. The J gene is TRBJ2-2, the V gene TRBV19; maybe TRBD1 (5 bases). V lost 3 bases, J lost 1 base, and 9 bases lay in between. Germline lookup yields CDR1 LNHDA and CDR2 SQIVND (reference sequence). The CDR3 consists of 15 residues.

This rearrangement joins TRBV7-2 to TRBJ1-3; D is unresolved. Trimming cost V 5 bases and J 0 bases, with 11 bases left between them. The germline CDR1 and CDR2 sequences are SGHTA and FQGNSA. This CDR3 is built from 15 residues. The CDR3 coding sequence is TGTGCCAGCAGCGCGTACCACCCCTCTGGAAACACCATATATTTT. It encodes CASSAYHPSGNTIYF. Complete variable domain (other parts from reference TRBV7-2 and TRBJ1-3): GAGVSQSPSNKVTEKGKDVELRCDPISGHTALYWYRQSLGQGLEFLIYFQGNSAPDKSGLPSDRFSAERTGGSVSTLTIQRTQQEDSAVYLCASSAYHPSGNTIYFGEGSWLTVV.

The gene calls are TRBV6-6 and TRBJ2-3; 8 positions agree with TRBD1. The CDR3 length is 15 residues. V was clipped by 6 bases and J by 6 bases; unmatched bases: 11. CDR1 and CDR2 (germline): MNHNY, SVGAGI (reference sequence). Here the CDR3 reads CASRTGTGHRDTQYF. The CDR3 nucleotides are TGTGCCAGCAGAACCGGGACAGGCCATAGGGATACGCAGTATTTT.

The chain combines TRBV7-3 with TRBJ2-7, with TRBD1 identical over 7 bases. Germline CDR1 and CDR2: SGHTA and FQGTGA. The J segment lost 0 bases and the V segment lost 0 bases, leaving 2 bases of the junction unmatched. This CDR3 is 15 amino acids long. CDR3 DNA: TGTGCCAGCAGCTTAACCGGGACAGTCTCCTACGAGCAGTACTTC. Residues: CASSLTGTVSYEQYF.

V gene TRBV5-4 combines with J gene TRBJ2-7; TRBD1 matches 8 bases. Trimming at V came to 0 bases and at J to 3 bases, leaving 5 bases not matched to a gene. In germline, CDR1 is SGHNT, CDR2 YYREEE (reference sequence). CDR3 length: 15 amino acids. The CDR3 protein is CASSLGDRFFYEQYF. The CDR3 nucleotides are TGTGCCAGCAGCTTGGGGGACAGGTTTTTCTACGAGCAGTACTTC.

The V and J genes are TRBV10-1 and TRBJ2-7, with unresolved D. There are 12 residues in the CDR3. V gave up 3 bases and J gave up 5 bases, with 8 bases separating them. Germline V gives CDR1 WNHNN, CDR2 SYGVQD (reference sequence). The CDR3: CASSDGFHEQYF. Written as DNA, the CDR3 is TGCGCCAGCAGTGATGGCTTCCACGAGCAGTACTTC.

The V call is TRBV27, the J call TRBJ2-3; 9 nucleotides align to TRBD2. The CDR3 loop spans 15 amino acids. Germline trimming cut 4 bases from V and 0 bases from J; bases unmatched to any gene: 2. The germline V gene encodes CDR1 MNHEY and CDR2 SMNVEV (reference sequence). CDR3 protein: CASSSLAGSTDTQYF. The CDR3 coding sequence is TGTGCCAGCAGTTCCCTAGCGGGGAGCACAGATACGCAGTATTTT.

The chain has TRBV5-4 and TRBJ2-7, with 8 bases aligning to TRBD2. The germline CDR1 and CDR2 sequences are SGHNT and YYREEE (reference sequence). The CDR3 has 14 residues. Germline trimming cut 2 bases from V and 2 bases from J; bases unmatched to any gene: 3. The CDR3 reads CASSFGAGAYEQYF. CDR3 nucleotides: TGTGCCAGCAGCTTCGGAGCGGGGGCCTACGAGCAGTACTTC.

This CDR3 is CASIGLAETQYF. The DNA for the CDR3 is TGTGCCAGCATTGGACTAGCGGAGACCCAGTACTTC. The gene calls are TRBV7-9 and TRBJ2-5, with 9 bases fitting TRBD2. CDR1 SEHNR and CDR2 FQNEAQ come from the germline V gene (reference sequence). This CDR3 region has 12 residues. Germline trimming cut 7 bases from V and 5 bases from J; bases unmatched to any gene: 2.

This rearrangement joins TRBV7-9 to TRBJ2-3, with 16 bases fitting TRBD2. The length of the CDR3 is 18 residues. The germline gives CDR1 SEHNR, CDR2 FQNEAQ (reference sequence). J was trimmed by 8 bases and V by 6 bases; bases with no gene match: 14. CDR3 coding DNA: TGTGCCAGCAGACCAGCCCCGGGACTAGCGGGAGGGCCAGGTACGCAGTATTTT. Its protein is CASRPAPGLAGGPGTQYF.

Points on this clone: Other nucleotide sequences from this sample produce the same CDR3. The CDR3 region has the DNA TGTGCCAGCAGCCAAGAGGACAGGGGTACTTACAATGAGCAGTTCTTC. Amino acid sequence: CASSQEDRGTYNEQFF. The chain carries TRBV4-2 and TRBJ2-1; 9 bases agree with TRBD1. The germline CDR1 and CDR2 sequences are LGHNA and YNFKEQ. The CDR3 has 16 residues. The V and J ends lost 0 bases and 4 bases, in that order; junction bases with no gene match: 4.

The chain uses TRBV7-3 and TRBJ2-6; D possibly corresponds to TRBD2 (5 bases). The length of the CDR3 is 16 residues. The germline V and J ends were trimmed by 2 bases and 2 bases, with 10 bases remaining between them. Germline V gene data show CDR1 as SGHTA and CDR2 as FQGTGA. The CDR3 DNA reads as TGTGCCAGCAGCTTAGGACTCTTCCCTGGGGCCAACGTCCTGACTTTC. Its protein product is CASSLGLFPGANVLTF.

The chain links TRBV5-6 to TRBJ2-3, with TRBD2 identical over 14 bases. Germline-derived CDR1 and CDR2 are SGHDT and YYEEEE. The trim removed 3 bases at V and 4 bases at J, leaving 7 bases unmatched. The CDR3 runs to 17 residues. The CDR3, as DNA: TGTGCCAGCAGCTCGACTAGCGGGAGGGCCTGGGCAGATACGCAGTATTTT. Translated, it gives CASSSTSGRAWADTQYF.

The chain has TRBV24-1 and TRBJ2-1; D not resolved. CDR3 size: 11 residues. V shed 3 bases and J shed 9 bases, with 5 bases lying between them. Per germline, CDR1 KGHDR and CDR2 SFDVKD. CDR3 nucleotides: TGTGCCACCAGTGATCCGGGTGAGCAGTTCTTC. This translates into CATSDPGEQFF.

This chain links TRBV6-2 or TRBV6-3 with TRBJ2-6; D perhaps matches TRBD1 (6 bases). V lost 2 bases, J lost 0 bases, and 11 bases lay in between. CDR1 and CDR2 from the germline V gene are MNHEY and SVGEGT. The CDR3 runs 17 residues. This CDR3 is CASSYPTGISGANVLTF. The CDR3 DNA is TGTGCCAGCAGTTACCCGACAGGAATCTCTGGGGCCAACGTCCTGACTTTC.

This chain uses TRBV14 with TRBJ2-5; no definite D call. Germline V gene data show CDR1 as SGHDN and CDR2 as FVKESK. V lost 5 bases and J lost 7, with 11 bases in between. CDR3 length: 12 amino acids. The CDR3 region is CASSAGEVTQYF. Here the CDR3 DNA reads TGTGCCAGCAGCGCCGGTGAAGTGACCCAGTACTTC.

The J gene is TRBJ2-7, the V gene TRBV5-4; 10 positions match TRBD1. Germline lookup yields CDR1 SGHNT and CDR2 YYREEE (reference sequence). The CDR3 is 14 amino acids. V lost 2 bases to trimming and J lost 4 bases; unmatched junction nucleotides: 3. The CDR3 DNA reads as TGTGCCAGCAGCTTTGGGACAGGGGCGTACGAGCAGTACTTC. This gives the protein CASSFGTGAYEQYF. Looking up the rest from reference TRBV5-4 and TRBJ2-7 gives the full variable domain: ETGVTQSPTHLIKTRGQQVTLRCSSQSGHNTVSWYQQALGQGPQFIFQYYREEENGRGNFPPRFSGLQFPNYSSELNVNALELDDSALYLCASSFGTGAYEQYFGPGTRLTVT.

The chain is built from TRBV30 and TRBJ2-1; D possibly corresponds to TRBD2 (7 bases). The CDR3 has 13 amino acids. Germline V gene data show CDR1 as GTSNPN and CDR2 as SVGIG (reference sequence). The V gene lost 7 bases and the J gene lost 7 bases, with 17 bases spanning the gap. The CDR3 bases are TGTGCCTCCGATGAGGGGGGGCCGAATGAGCAGTTCTTC. Translated, it gives CASDEGGPNEQFF.

V gene TRBV5-4 combines with J gene TRBJ2-3, with a possible D match to TRBD2 (5 bases). CDR3 length: 13 residues. CDR1 is SGHNT and CDR2 is YYREEE in the germline V gene (reference sequence). With 2 bases removed from V and 5 bases from J, the gap between germline ends came to 9 bases. The chain's CDR3 is CASSLGLQDTQYF. CDR3 nucleotides: TGTGCCAGCAGCTTAGGACTTCAAGATACGCAGTATTTT.